A single TCR beta chain is shown here with its context. With random hexamers, reverse transcription was performed on about 0.45 to 1 ug of RNA. TCR beta CDR3 was amplified by immunoSEQ covering 54 Vbeta and 13 Jbeta. TCRdb ran MiXCR on the immunoSEQ multiplex PCR reads and lists one entry per CDR3 protein. Of over 150,000 distinct CDR3 sequences detected, around 94% appear once; the ten largest clones hold approximately 0.099%. The sample belongs to a study of CD8 T cells in Susac syndrome. Overall study context: There were Susac syndrome patients who were therapy-naive at blood draw, others on corticosteroids, and others on intravenous immunoglobulin alone.

TEMRA cells were FACS-enriched, and CD8+ and CD4+ T cells were isolated negatively. CDR1 and CDR2 from the germline V gene are DFQATT and SNEGSKA (reference sequence). Trimming removed 5 bases from V and 2 bases from J; junction bases left unmatched: 6. This CDR3 comprises 17 residues. This receptor was taken from a human donor with Susac syndrome. Sequences were obtained from CD4+ T cells from PBMCs. The chain joins TRBV20-1 to TRBJ2-1, with TRBD2 matching over 16 bases. CDR3 DNA: TGCAGTGCTCCCGGGACTAGCGGGAGGGTGACCTACAATGAGCAGTTCTTC. It codes for CSAPGTSGRVTYNEQFF.